One sample yielded the 13 T cell receptor beta chains listed below, sequenced in a study of memory CD4+ T cells and cytomegalovirus serostatus. The repertoire was sequenced with immunoSEQ multiplex PCR; TCRdb's copy has only in-frame clones and lacks some. The table includes about 61,000 clones, around 81% detected once. Single viable CD3+CD4+CD8-CD45RO+ cells were sorted as the memory CD4+ T cells. Material for sequencing was memory CD4+ T cells from blood. The receptors originated from an adult in good health and CMV-seronegative. Some clones in this sample may be carry-over from other donors' samples.

As to this clone: Additional DNA sequences in this sample encode the identical CDR3. The chain couples TRBV28 to TRBJ1-2, with D unclear. Between the trimmed V and J ends, which lost 6 bases and 1 base, there was a span of 12 bases. CDR3 length equals 14 residues. From germline, CDR1 is MDHEN and CDR2 SYDVKM. The CDR3 nucleotides read TGTGCCAGCAGGAGCGGCGGAGATAACTATGGCTACACCTTC. It encodes CASRSGGDNYGYTF.

V usage is TRBV9 and J usage is TRBJ2-7, with 7 bases lining up with TRBD1. CDR1 is SGDLS and CDR2 is YYNGEE in the germline V gene. The CDR3 extends over 15 amino acids. The V gene end was trimmed by 1 base and the J gene end by 6 bases; junction bases not matched to a gene: 10. CDR3 protein: CASSVSTQTGREQYF. The CDR3 DNA reads as TGTGCCAGCAGCGTAAGCACCCAGACAGGGCGCGAGCAGTACTTC. Looking up the rest from reference TRBV9 and TRBJ2-7 gives the full variable domain: DSGVTQTPKHLITATGQRVTLRCSPRSGDLSVYWYQQSLDQGLQFLIQYYNGEERAKGNILERFSAQQFPDLHSELNLSSLELGDSALYFCASSVSTQTGREQYFGPGTRLTVT.

This clone was detected a few times. This chain uses TRBV7-9 with TRBJ1-2; D is unresolved. Looked up from germline, CDR1 is SEHNR and CDR2 is FQNEAQ (reference sequence). V lost 1 base to trimming and J lost 2 bases, with 5 bases between them. This CDR3 region has 13 residues. Written as DNA, the CDR3 is TGTGCCAGCAGCTTAGGGGAAAACTATGGCTACACCTTC. It translates to CASSLGENYGYTF.

The CDR3 sequence: CASSWGGRGYTF. CDR3 nucleotides: TGTGCCAGCAGCTGGGGGGGAAGGGGCTACACCTTC. This chain joins TRBV11-2 and TRBJ1-2; maybe TRBD1 (5 bases). Germline V gene data show CDR1 as SGHAT and CDR2 as FQNNGV. V was trimmed by 4 bases and J by 8 bases, leaving 11 bases between them. The CDR3 has 12 residues.

The rearrangement uses TRBV10-2 and TRBJ2-3; 12 bases agree with TRBD2. The CDR3 covers 16 residues. J lost 2 bases, V lost 7 bases, and 7 bases had no gene match. From germline, CDR1 is WSHSY and CDR2 SAAADI. CDR3 region: CASTGTSGPTTDTQYF. In nucleotides, the CDR3 is TGCGCCAGCACCGGGACTAGCGGGCCAACCACAGATACGCAGTATTTT.

The chain links TRBV7-6 to TRBJ2-1, with 7 bases that match TRBD2. The CDR3 runs 15 residues. The germline V gene encodes CDR1 SGHVS and CDR2 FNYEAQ. V lost 1 base, J lost 2 bases, and 2 bases stayed unmatched. For the CDR3, the DNA is TGTGCCAGCAGCTTAGGGCGGGAGACCTACAATGAGCAGTTCTTC. Translation gives CASSLGRETYNEQFF.

The chain couples TRBV7-9 to TRBJ1-2, with D possibly being TRBD1 (6 bases). From germline, CDR1 is SEHNR and CDR2 FQNEAQ (reference sequence). V was trimmed by 7 bases and J by 0 bases, leaving 9 bases between them. CDR3 length equals 13 residues. Here the CDR3 reads CASIGGANYGYTF. The CDR3 DNA sequence: TGTGCCAGCATTGGGGGCGCTAACTATGGCTACACCTTC.

The rearrangement joins TRBV5-1 to TRBJ1-2, with D perhaps matching TRBD1 (5 bases). This CDR3 spans 13 amino acids. Germline V gene sequence: CDR1 SGHRS, CDR2 YFSETQ. V shed 4 bases and J shed 4 bases, with 11 bases lying between them. The CDR3 sequence is CASSLLGTYGYTF. The CDR3 DNA sequence: TGCGCCAGCAGCCTCTTAGGGACCTATGGCTACACCTTC.

The CDR3 spells CASKADTSYEQYF. The CDR3 DNA sequence: TGTGCCAGCAAAGCCGACACCTCCTACGAGCAGTACTTC. This rearrangement joins TRBV28 to TRBJ2-7; D is ambiguous. This CDR3 is built from 13 residues. The germline gives CDR1 MDHEN, CDR2 SYDVKM. V gave up 7 bases and J gave up 0 bases, with 10 bases separating them. The full variable domain, rest sourced from reference TRBV28 and TRBJ2-7, is DVKVTQSSRYLVKRTGEKVFLECVQDMDHENMFWYRQDPGLGLRLIYFSYDVKMKEKGDIPEGYSVSREKKERFSLILESASTNQTSMYLCASKADTSYEQYFGPGTRLTVT.

This rearrangement joins TRBV4-1 to TRBJ1-2, with 8 bases matching TRBD1. CDR1 and CDR2 (germline): MGHRA, YSYEKL. Losses at the gene ends were 2 bases for V and 6 bases for J; bases not matched to a gene: 8. The CDR3 runs to 15 residues. The CDR3 DNA is TGCGCCAGCAGCCAACCCAGGACAGGGTTCGATGGCTACACCTTC. Its translation: CASSQPRTGFDGYTF.

This clone was counted a single time. The chain recombines TRBV29-1 with TRBJ1-5; 8 positions agree with TRBD1. Trimming took 6 bases from V and 3 from J; bases not matched to a gene: 7. The CDR3 contains 14 residues. CDR1 is SQVTM, CDR2 ANQGSEA, per germline. The CDR3 DNA reads TGCAGCGTACGGACAGGGCCCCTCAATCAGCCCCAGCATTTT. This sequence encodes CSVRTGPLNQPQHF.

The chain combines TRBV30 with TRBJ1-1, with no clear D. The CDR3 sequence is 16 residues long. The germline V gene encodes CDR1 GTSNPN and CDR2 SVGIG (reference sequence). Trimming shortened V by 2 bases and J by 0 bases, and 16 bases separated the two germline ends. The CDR3 spells CAWSRFGTVMNTEAFF. CDR3 coding DNA: TGTGCCTGGAGTCGTTTCGGAACAGTCATGAACACTGAAGCTTTCTTT.

This clone has only one observation. The V gene is TRBV7-2, the J gene TRBJ2-7, with D perhaps assigned TRBD1 or TRBD2 (7 bases each). CDR1 and CDR2 (germline): SGHTA, FQGNSA. This CDR3 has 16 amino acids. Between the trimmed V and J ends, which lost 5 bases and 4 bases, there was a span of 21 bases. DNA of the CDR3: TGTGCCAGCAGCCCCTTTGTCGGCAGGGGGGGATACGAGCAGTACTTC. Its protein product is CASSPFVGRGGYEQYF.